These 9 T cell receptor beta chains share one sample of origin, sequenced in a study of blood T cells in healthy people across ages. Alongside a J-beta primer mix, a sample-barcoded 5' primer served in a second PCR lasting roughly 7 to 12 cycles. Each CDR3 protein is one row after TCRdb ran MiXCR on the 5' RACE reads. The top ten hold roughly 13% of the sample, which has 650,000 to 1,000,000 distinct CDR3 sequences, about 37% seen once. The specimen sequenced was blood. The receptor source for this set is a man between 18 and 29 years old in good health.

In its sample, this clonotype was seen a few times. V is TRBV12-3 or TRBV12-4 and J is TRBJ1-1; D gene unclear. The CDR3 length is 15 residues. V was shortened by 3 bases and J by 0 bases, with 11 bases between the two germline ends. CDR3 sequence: CASSFGSGLNTEAFF. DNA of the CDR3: TGTGCCAGCAGTTTCGGGAGCGGCCTGAACACTGAAGCTTTCTTT.

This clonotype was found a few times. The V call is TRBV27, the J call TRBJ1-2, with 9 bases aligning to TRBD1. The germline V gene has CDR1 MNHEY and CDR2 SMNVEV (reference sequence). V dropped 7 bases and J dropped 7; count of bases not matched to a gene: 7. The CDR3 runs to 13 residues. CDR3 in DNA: TGTGCCAGCAACCGAACAGGGGGCCGTGGCTACACCTTC. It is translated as CASNRTGGRGYTF.

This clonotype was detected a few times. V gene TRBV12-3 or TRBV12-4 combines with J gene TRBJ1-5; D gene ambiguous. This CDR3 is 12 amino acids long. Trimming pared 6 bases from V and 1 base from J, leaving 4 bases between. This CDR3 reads CASRVSNQPQHF. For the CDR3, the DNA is TGTGCCAGCAGGGTGAGCAATCAGCCCCAGCATTTT.

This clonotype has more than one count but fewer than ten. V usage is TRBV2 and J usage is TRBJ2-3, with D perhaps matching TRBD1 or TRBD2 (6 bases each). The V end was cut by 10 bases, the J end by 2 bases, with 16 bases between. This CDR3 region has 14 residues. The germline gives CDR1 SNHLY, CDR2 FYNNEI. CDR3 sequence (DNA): TGTGCCACGCGTTATCGGGGGCACACAGATACGCAGTATTTT. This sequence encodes CATRYRGHTDTQYF.

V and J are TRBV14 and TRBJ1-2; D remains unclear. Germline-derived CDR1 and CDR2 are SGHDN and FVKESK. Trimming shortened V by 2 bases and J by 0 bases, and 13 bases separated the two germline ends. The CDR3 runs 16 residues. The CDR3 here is CASSQWLVIPNYGYTF. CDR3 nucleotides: TGTGCCAGCAGCCAATGGTTGGTGATTCCTAACTATGGCTACACCTTC.

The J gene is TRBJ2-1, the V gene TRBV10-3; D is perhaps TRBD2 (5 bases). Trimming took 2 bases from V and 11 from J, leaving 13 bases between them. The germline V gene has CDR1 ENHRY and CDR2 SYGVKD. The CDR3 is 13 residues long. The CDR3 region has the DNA TGTGCCATCAGTGAGGGGGAAGCGGTCAAGCAGTTCTTC. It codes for CAISEGEAVKQFF.

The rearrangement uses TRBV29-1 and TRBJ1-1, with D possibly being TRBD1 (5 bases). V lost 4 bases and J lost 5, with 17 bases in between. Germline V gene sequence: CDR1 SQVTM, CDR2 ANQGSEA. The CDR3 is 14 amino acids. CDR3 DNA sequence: TGCAGCGTTGCTCAGGGAGGTAGTGTAACTGAAGCTTTCTTT. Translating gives CSVAQGGSVTEAFF.

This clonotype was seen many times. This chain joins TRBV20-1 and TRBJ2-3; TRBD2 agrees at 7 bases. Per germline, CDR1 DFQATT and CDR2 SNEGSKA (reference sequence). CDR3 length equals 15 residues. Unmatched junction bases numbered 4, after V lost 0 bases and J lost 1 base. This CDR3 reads CSARDRAGGTDTQYF. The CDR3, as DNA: TGCAGTGCTAGAGATCGTGCGGGGGGCACAGATACGCAGTATTTT.

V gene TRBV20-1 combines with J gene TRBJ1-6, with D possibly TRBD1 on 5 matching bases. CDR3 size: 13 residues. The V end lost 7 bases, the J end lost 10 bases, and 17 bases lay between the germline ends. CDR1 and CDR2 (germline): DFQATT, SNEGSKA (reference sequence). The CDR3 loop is CSVEPGGDSPLHF. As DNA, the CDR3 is TGCAGTGTCGAGCCTGGAGGGGACTCACCCCTCCACTTT.